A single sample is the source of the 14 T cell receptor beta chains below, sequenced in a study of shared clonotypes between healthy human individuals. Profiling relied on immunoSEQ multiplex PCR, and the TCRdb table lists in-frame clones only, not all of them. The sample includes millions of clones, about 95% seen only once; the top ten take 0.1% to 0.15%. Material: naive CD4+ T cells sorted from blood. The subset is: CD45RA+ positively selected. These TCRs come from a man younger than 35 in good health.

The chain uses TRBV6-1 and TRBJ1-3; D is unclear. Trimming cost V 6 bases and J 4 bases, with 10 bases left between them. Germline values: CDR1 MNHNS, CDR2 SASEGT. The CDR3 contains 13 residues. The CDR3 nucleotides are TGTGCCAGCAGATTAGGGATCGGAAACACCATATATTTT. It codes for CASRLGIGNTIYF.

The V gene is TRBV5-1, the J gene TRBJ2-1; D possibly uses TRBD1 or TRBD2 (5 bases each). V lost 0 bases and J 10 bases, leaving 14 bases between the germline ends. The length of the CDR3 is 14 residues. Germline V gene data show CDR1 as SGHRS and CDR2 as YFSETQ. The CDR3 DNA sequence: TGCGCCAGCAGCTTGGCCTCGGGGCCCCAGGAGCAGTTCTTC. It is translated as CASSLASGPQEQFF.

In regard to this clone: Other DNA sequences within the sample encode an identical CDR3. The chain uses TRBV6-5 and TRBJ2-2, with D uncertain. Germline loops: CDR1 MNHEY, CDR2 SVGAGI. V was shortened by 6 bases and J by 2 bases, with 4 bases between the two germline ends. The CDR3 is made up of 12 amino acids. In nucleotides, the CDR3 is TGTGCCAGCAGACCTAACACCGGGGAGCTGTTTTTT. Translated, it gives CASRPNTGELFF.

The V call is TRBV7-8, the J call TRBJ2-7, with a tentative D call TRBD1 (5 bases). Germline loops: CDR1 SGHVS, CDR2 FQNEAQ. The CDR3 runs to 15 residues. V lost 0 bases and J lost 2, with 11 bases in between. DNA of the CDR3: TGTGCCAGCAGCTTAGCGCTCTCAGGGACCTACGAGCAGTACTTC. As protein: CASSLALSGTYEQYF.

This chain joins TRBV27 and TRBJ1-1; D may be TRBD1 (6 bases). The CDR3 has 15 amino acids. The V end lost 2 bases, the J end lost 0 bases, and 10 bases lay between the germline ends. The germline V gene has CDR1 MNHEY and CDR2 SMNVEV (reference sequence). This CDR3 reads CASSLTGTMNTEAFF. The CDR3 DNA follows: TGTGCCAGCAGTTTAACCGGGACAATGAACACTGAAGCTTTCTTT.

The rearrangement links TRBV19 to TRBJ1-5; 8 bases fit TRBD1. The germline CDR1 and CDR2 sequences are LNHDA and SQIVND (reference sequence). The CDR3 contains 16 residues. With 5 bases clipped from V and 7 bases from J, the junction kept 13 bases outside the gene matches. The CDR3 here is CASSRVGTGGGQPQHF. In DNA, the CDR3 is TGTGCCAGTAGTCGCGTGGGGACAGGTGGAGGACAGCCCCAGCATTTT.

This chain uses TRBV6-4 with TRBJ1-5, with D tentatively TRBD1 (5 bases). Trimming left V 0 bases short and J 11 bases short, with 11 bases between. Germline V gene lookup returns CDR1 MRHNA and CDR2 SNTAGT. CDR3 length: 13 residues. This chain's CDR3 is CASSDSRETAQHF. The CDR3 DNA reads TGTGCCAGCAGTGACTCGAGAGAGACAGCCCAGCATTTT.

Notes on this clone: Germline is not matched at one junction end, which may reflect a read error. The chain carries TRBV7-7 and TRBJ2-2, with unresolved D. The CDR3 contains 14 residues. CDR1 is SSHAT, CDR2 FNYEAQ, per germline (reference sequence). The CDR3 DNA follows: TGTGCTAGCAGCTTTTCAGATGTCACCGGGGAGCTGTTTTTT. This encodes CASSFSDVTGELFF.

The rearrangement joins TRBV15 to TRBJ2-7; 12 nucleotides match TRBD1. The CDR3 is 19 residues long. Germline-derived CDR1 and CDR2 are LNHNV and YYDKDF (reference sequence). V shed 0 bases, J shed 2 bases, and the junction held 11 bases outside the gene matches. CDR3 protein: CATSRDWTRDRGRPYEQYF. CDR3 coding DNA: TGTGCCACCAGCAGAGATTGGACCCGGGACAGGGGGCGGCCCTACGAGCAGTACTTC.

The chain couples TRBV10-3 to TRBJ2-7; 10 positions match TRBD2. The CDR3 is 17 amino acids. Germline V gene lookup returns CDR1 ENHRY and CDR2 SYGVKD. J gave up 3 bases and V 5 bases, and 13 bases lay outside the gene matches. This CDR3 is CAISKREGQVEIYEQYF. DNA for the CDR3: TGTGCCATCAGTAAGCGGGAGGGACAGGTAGAGATCTACGAGCAGTACTTC.

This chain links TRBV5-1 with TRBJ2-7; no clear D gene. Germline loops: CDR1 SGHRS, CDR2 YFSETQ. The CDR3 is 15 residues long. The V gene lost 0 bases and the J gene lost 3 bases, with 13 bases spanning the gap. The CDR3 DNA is TGCGCCAGCAGCTTGGATCTGGATTCGGGCTACGAGCAGTACTTC. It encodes CASSLDLDSGYEQYF.

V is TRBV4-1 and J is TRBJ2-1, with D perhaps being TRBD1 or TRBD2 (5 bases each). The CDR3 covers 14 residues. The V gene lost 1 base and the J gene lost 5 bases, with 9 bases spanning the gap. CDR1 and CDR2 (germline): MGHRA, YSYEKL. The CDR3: CASSQVGTNNEQFF. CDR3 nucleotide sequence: TGCGCCAGCAGCCAAGTGGGGACCAACAATGAGCAGTTCTTC.

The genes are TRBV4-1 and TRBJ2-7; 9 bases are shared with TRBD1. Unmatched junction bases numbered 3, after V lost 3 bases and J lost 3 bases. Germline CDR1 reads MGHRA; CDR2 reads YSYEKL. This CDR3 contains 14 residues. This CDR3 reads CASSQPTGGYEQYF. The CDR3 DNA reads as TGCGCCAGCAGCCAGCCGACAGGGGGCTACGAGCAGTACTTC.

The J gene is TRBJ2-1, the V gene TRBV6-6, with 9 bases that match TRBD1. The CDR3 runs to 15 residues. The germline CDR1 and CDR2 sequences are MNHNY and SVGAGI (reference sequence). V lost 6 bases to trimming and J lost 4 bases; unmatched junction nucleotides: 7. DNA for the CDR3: TGTGCCAGCAGACTCCCGGGACAGGGATACAATGAGCAGTTCTTC. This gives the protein CASRLPGQGYNEQFF.